These T cell receptor beta chains were read from a single sample in a study of beta chain features in type 1 diabetes. Method: immunoSEQ multiplex PCR; TCRdb's copy keeps in-frame clones and lacks some. This table has hundreds of thousands of clones, under 8.5% appearing once. Sample: central memory CD4+ T cells from blood. The receptors were sampled from a woman younger than 35 in good health. CDR3s include the opening cysteine and the closing phenylalanine or tryptophan. D genes are given only for firm matches. Some rows have no size entry. The others give once, few or many, or a class for an expanded clone.

d_gene	abundance	v_gene	j_gene	CDR3nt	CDR3aa
TRBD2	few	TRBV19	TRBJ2-2	TGTGCCAGTAGTATAGGCGGTGGGACTAGCGTACCCGGGGAGCTGTTTTTT	CASSIGGGTSVPGELFF
NA	few	TRBV9	TRBJ1-1	TGTGCCAGCAGCGTACATGGTGTTGCGACTGAAGCTTTCTTT	CASSVHGVATEAFF
NA	NA	TRBV28	TRBJ2-2	TGTGCCAGCAGTTTGGGCAGGGCGGGGACCGGGGAGCTGTTTTTT	CASSLGRAGTGELFF
NA	many	TRBV21-1	TRBJ2-4	TGTGCCAGCAGCAAAGCGCCGATTTTAAGCGTAGCCAAAAACATTCAGTACTTC	CASSKAPILSVAKNIQYF
NA	many	TRBV28	TRBJ2-7	TGTGCCAGCAGTTACTCCTACGAGCAGTACTTC	CASSYSYEQYF
NA	NA	TRBV27	TRBJ2-5	TGTGCCAGCAGTCTGTCCCCGGACGGAGAGACCCAGTACTTC	CASSLSPDGETQYF
NA	NA	TRBV7-2	TRBJ2-7	TGTGCCAGCAGCGCCTTAGGGTCTGGGTCCCGCGAGCAGTACTTC	CASSALGSGSREQYF
NA	NA	TRBV4-2	TRBJ1-1	TGTGCCAGCAGCCAAGTTTCGGTGATGAACACTGAAGCTTTCTTT	CASSQVSVMNTEAFF
NA	NA	TRBV6-5	TRBJ2-1	TGTGCCAGCAGTATATACAGGAGCTCCTACAATGAGCAGTTCTTC	CASSIYRSSYNEQFF
TRBD2	NA	TRBV28	TRBJ2-6	TGTGCCAGCAGCCAAGCGGGGGCCTCTGGGGCCAACGTCCTGACTTTC	CASSQAGASGANVLTF
NA	few	TRBV4-2	TRBJ2-1	TGTGCCAGCAGCCAAGCGGCTGACGACAGAAGTCCTAAGTTCTTC	CASSQAADDRSPKFF
NA	NA	TRBV27	TRBJ2-5	TGTGCCAGCAGTAACTTGGAGACCCAGTACTTC	CASSNLETQYF
NA	many	TRBV5-5	TRBJ1-1	TGTGCCAGCAGCTTTATCTCGAGGAACACTGAAGCTTTCTTT	CASSFISRNTEAFF
TRBD1	few	TRBV7-2	TRBJ1-4	TGTGCCAGCAGCACCACCCGGGACAGTAATGAAAAACTGTTTTTT	CASSTTRDSNEKLFF
NA	NA	TRBV7-9	TRBJ2-6	TGTGCCAGCAGCTTATTAGGGCCTGGGGCCAACGTCCTGACTTTC	CASSLLGPGANVLTF
TRBD2	many	TRBV4-3	TRBJ2-3	TGCGCCAGCAGCCGAGGACTAGCGGGGGATACGCAGTATTTT	CASSRGLAGDTQYF
NA	NA	TRBV5-1	TRBJ2-3	TGCGCCAGCAGCTTGCTACAGGGTGCAGATACGCAGTATTTT	CASSLLQGADTQYF
NA	NA	TRBV4-2	TRBJ2-1	TGTGCCAGCACACCAGACACAGGGCCCTCCTACAATGAGCAGTTCTTC	CASTPDTGPSYNEQFF
NA	few	TRBV19	TRBJ2-2	TGTGCCAGTACAGGGGACATGACGACCACCGGGGAGCTGTTTTTT	CASTGDMTTTGELFF